This TCR beta chain was sequenced in a study of circulating CD8 cells and anti-PD-1 response in melanoma. This clonotype is large. What it binds is unknown. Using roughly 15 ng of total RNA, TCR libraries were made with the QIAseq Immune Repertoire TCR panel. TCRdb re-called the reads with MiXCR, one entry per CDR3 protein. This sample has 450 to 650 distinct CDR3 sequences, with roughly 10% found just once. Findings and caveats of the study: Generally, no replicate experiments were performed. Published repertoire comparisons used only baseline and M1 samples.

Sorting of live CD3+CD8+TCRalphabeta+ cells by PD-1 and/or TIGIT gave four subsets. Germline V gene sequence: CDR1 SGDLS, CDR2 YYNGEE. Trimming cost V 2 bases and J 2 bases; bases outside gene matches: 4. The CDR3 runs to 14 residues. The chain has TRBV9 and TRBJ2-7, with 7 bases matching TRBD1. This specimen consisted of CD8+ T cells from PBMCs, obtained at baseline or after one month of anti-PD-1 therapy (not recorded which). The sequence was obtained from a human donor with melanoma. The CDR3, as DNA: TGTGCCAGCAGCGTCGGGCAGGGGGCCTACGAGCAGTACTTC. Translation: CASSVGQGAYEQYF.